Detailed here is one T cell receptor (beta chain). Described time point: patch test 1, 2 weeks after DPC sensitization. Treatment in this sample: therapeutic diphenylcyclopropenone sensitization with weekly scalp DPC. Blood sampling preceded each patch test application. The library gave individual cDNA molecules unique molecular identifiers. TCRdb analysed the RACE reads with MiXCR anew, one entry per CDR3 protein. The data hold about 340,000 distinct CDR3 sequences, with around 6.9% observed a single time. These data originate in a study of human T cells and chemical hapten exposure. Study information: The upper back received 0.01% DPC by patch testing, with results read at 6 days. The patient population, which was mostly female, had alopecia areata, totalis or universalis.

Trimming removed 2 bases at V and 9 bases at J, with 11 bases between. This CDR3 has 13 amino acids. CDR1 and CDR2 from the germline V gene are MNHEY and SVGEGT. The V gene is TRBV6-2 or TRBV6-3, the J gene TRBJ2-1; D gene ambiguous. This TCR came from a young woman with alopecia areata. Some clones in this sample may be carry-over from other donors' samples. This specimen was whole blood, taken in connection with sensitization to the hapten diphenylcyclopropenone (DPC). The CDR3 bases are TGTGCCAGCAGTTACCGCTCTGACTCTGAGCAGTTCTTC. It yields the protein CASSYRSDSEQFF.